The 17 T cell receptor beta chains below were found in one sample sequenced in a study of cytomegalovirus exposure and HLA in healthy donors. PCR employed 60 Vbeta and 13 Jbeta primers. Some clones are missing from TCRdb's copy, which holds only in-frame ones; the method was immunoSEQ multiplex PCR. The profile shows approximately 98,000 clones, around 80% of them singletons. Material: PBMCs. These receptors were obtained from a man in his late teens or twenties in good health and CMV-seropositive.

This clone was detected only a few times. The chain uses TRBV7-3 and TRBJ2-3; no clear D gene. This CDR3 has 14 amino acids. Germline V gene lookup returns CDR1 SGHTA and CDR2 FQGTGA. With 3 bases removed from V and 2 bases from J, the gap between germline ends came to 9 bases. CDR3 sequence reads: CASSFSDNTDTQYF. The CDR3 DNA reads as TGTGCCAGCAGCTTTAGTGATAACACAGATACGCAGTATTTT.

The chain couples TRBV7-9 to TRBJ1-1; possible D gene TRBD1, 6 bases. CDR3 length: 14 residues. CDR1 is SEHNR, CDR2 FQNEAQ, per germline (reference sequence). Trimming shortened V by 5 bases and J by 4 bases, and 14 bases separated the two germline ends. The CDR3 DNA reads TGTGCCAGCAGCATCAGGGGAGGGACCACTGAAGCTTTCTTT. This sequence encodes CASSIRGGTTEAFF.

The chain is built from TRBV5-6 and TRBJ2-1; unclear D gene. The CDR3 sequence is 12 residues long. The germline V gene encodes CDR1 SGHDT and CDR2 YYEEEE. Trimming stripped 3 bases from V and 4 bases from J, with 5 bases between. This CDR3 reads CASSSYYNEQFF. The CDR3, as DNA: TGTGCCAGCAGCTCCTATTACAATGAGCAGTTCTTC.

J is TRBJ2-5 and V is TRBV10-3, with 7 bases lining up with TRBD2. The junction had 6 bases not matched to a gene; V was cut back by 8 bases and J by 0 bases. The CDR3 is made up of 14 amino acids. Germline CDR1 ENHRY, CDR2 SYGVKD. The CDR3 DNA reads as TGTGCCATCGCGGACGGGGGGTACCAAGAGACCCAGTACTTC. Residues: CAIADGGYQETQYF.

There are a few counts of this clone. The CDR3 loop is CASSHPARGNLGKLFF. CDR3 nucleotide sequence: TGCGCCAGCAGCCACCCCGCCCGGGGGAACCTCGGAAAACTGTTTTTT. The chain carries TRBV4-1 and TRBJ1-4; D possibly corresponds to TRBD1 (5 bases). This CDR3 has 16 amino acids. Trimming cost V 3 bases and J 10 bases, with 21 bases left between them. Germline CDR1 reads MGHRA; CDR2 reads YSYEKL.

The chain carries TRBV5-1 and TRBJ2-5, with D hard to call. The germline V and J ends were trimmed by 3 bases and 1 base, with 7 bases remaining between them. Germline loops: CDR1 SGHRS, CDR2 YFSETQ. This CDR3 is built from 13 residues. The DNA of the CDR3 is TGCGCCAGCAGCTGGGCGTTCCAAGAGACCCAGTACTTC. Translating gives CASSWAFQETQYF.

V is TRBV9 and J is TRBJ2-5, with 9 bases lining up with TRBD2. The V gene's germline CDR1 is SGDLS and CDR2 YYNGEE. CDR3 size: 14 residues. J was trimmed by 5 bases and V by 4 bases; bases with no gene match: 6. The CDR3 DNA is TGTGCCAGCAGCTCCTATAGCGGGGGCGAGACCCAGTACTTC. It specifies CASSSYSGGETQYF. Using reference TRBV9 and TRBJ2-5 for the parts outside the CDR3, the full variable domain is DSGVTQTPKHLITATGQRVTLRCSPRSGDLSVYWYQQSLDQGLQFLIQYYNGEERAKGNILERFSAQQFPDLHSELNLSSLELGDSALYFCASSSYSGGETQYFGPGTRLLVL.

The V call is TRBV5-1, the J call TRBJ2-7, with D hard to call. Trimming removed 0 bases at V and 6 bases at J, with 7 bases between. The CDR3 totals 12 residues. The germline V gene has CDR1 SGHRS and CDR2 YFSETQ. The CDR3 DNA reads as TGCGCCAGCAGCTTGGCGGGTCCCGAGCAGTACTTC. Its protein is CASSLAGPEQYF.

The chain has TRBV4-2 and TRBJ2-1; 14 nucleotides match TRBD2. Germline-derived CDR1 and CDR2 are LGHNA and YNFKEQ. The CDR3 is made up of 16 amino acids. The J segment lost 12 bases and the V segment lost 1 base, leaving 8 bases of the junction unmatched. The CDR3 spells CASSQGLAGGALGQFF. The CDR3 DNA sequence: TGTGCCAGCAGCCAAGGACTAGCGGGGGGGGCCCTGGGGCAGTTCTTC.

The gene calls are TRBV30 and TRBJ1-1, with TRBD1 matching over 8 bases. Looked up from germline, CDR1 is GTSNPN and CDR2 is SVGIG (reference sequence). V shed 5 bases, J shed 3 bases, and the junction held 8 bases outside the gene matches. This CDR3 comprises 14 residues. The CDR3 DNA follows: TGTGCCTGGTCAAGGACAGGGCGGGACACTGAAGCTTTCTTT. This sequence encodes CAWSRTGRDTEAFF.

The V gene is TRBV20-1, the J gene TRBJ2-3, with a tentative D call TRBD2 (6 bases). V lost 6 bases and J lost 4, with 8 bases in between. From germline, CDR1 is DFQATT and CDR2 SNEGSKA (reference sequence). The CDR3 has 11 residues. CDR3 DNA: TGCAGTGCCTCGGGAGCAGATACGCAGTATTTT. Its translation: CSASGADTQYF.

About this clone itself: The same CDR3 is also encoded by other DNA sequences in this sample. The chain combines TRBV5-4 with TRBJ1-1; D possibly corresponds to TRBD1 (6 bases). Trimming stripped 4 bases from V and 0 bases from J, with 10 bases between. From germline, CDR1 is SGHNT and CDR2 YYREEE (reference sequence). The CDR3 sequence is 14 residues long. CDR3 protein: CASSPGQMNTEAFF. The CDR3 nucleotides are TGTGCCAGCAGCCCCGGACAGATGAACACTGAAGCTTTCTTT.

V and J are TRBV6-5 and TRBJ1-4; the D gene is possibly TRBD1 (5 bases). Germline CDR1 is MNHEY and CDR2 is SVGAGI. The CDR3 has 16 amino acids. Trimming took off 0 bases at V and 2 bases at J, with 10 bases between the two ends. This chain's CDR3 is CASSYSSRVTNEKLFF. The DNA for the CDR3 is TGTGCCAGCAGTTACTCTAGCAGGGTGACTAATGAAAAACTGTTTTTT.

This chain connects TRBV5-4 to TRBJ1-6, with D perhaps TRBD1 (5 bases). V was trimmed by 5 bases and J by 7 bases, leaving 16 bases between them. This CDR3 is 15 amino acids long. Germline V lookup: CDR1 SGHNT, CDR2 YYREEE (reference sequence). The CDR3 loop reads CASSTPGRANSPLHF. The CDR3 DNA reads TGTGCCAGCAGTACCCCAGGGAGGGCGAATTCACCCCTCCACTTT.

This clone has just one count. The sample holds other DNA sequences that translate to the same CDR3. The chain carries TRBV28 and TRBJ1-5; 8 bases fit TRBD1. The CDR3 length is 15 residues. Germline V lookup: CDR1 MDHEN, CDR2 SYDVKM. V shed 0 bases and J 2 bases; nucleotides not matched to a gene: 0. This CDR3 reads CASSLWTGGNQPQHF. The CDR3 nucleotides read TGTGCCAGCAGTTTATGGACAGGGGGCAATCAGCCCCAGCATTTT.

This sequence joins TRBV7-2 and TRBJ2-7, with TRBD2 matching 9 bases. Germline CDR1 reads SGHTA; CDR2 reads FQGNSA. V was clipped by 3 bases and J by 4 bases; unmatched bases: 13. This CDR3 is 17 amino acids long. The CDR3 bases are TGTGCCAGCAGCTTGTCGGGGCGGGGGGGCTTTAGTTACGAGCAGTACTTC. Translation: CASSLSGRGGFSYEQYF. The full variable domain, rest sourced from reference TRBV7-2 and TRBJ2-7, is GAGVSQSPSNKVTEKGKDVELRCDPISGHTALYWYRQSLGQGLEFLIYFQGNSAPDKSGLPSDRFSAERTGGSVSTLTIQRTQQEDSAVYLCASSLSGRGGFSYEQYFGPGTRLTVT.

The chain recombines TRBV5-1 with TRBJ2-2; possible D gene TRBD2, 6 bases. The CDR3 runs 14 residues. The ends were cut back, 8 bases at V and 2 bases at J, with 13 bases in the middle. Germline CDR1 and CDR2: SGHRS and YFSETQ. CDR3 coding DNA: TGCGCCAGTAGGAGGGACGGCAACACCGGGGAGCTGTTTTTT. Translated, it gives CASRRDGNTGELFF.